The 4 T cell receptor beta chains listed next were all sequenced from one sample in a study of long-term antiretroviral therapy in people with HIV. Assay version v3.0 of immunoSEQ was used, and it was run at survey level. Sequenced by immunoSEQ multiplex PCR; TCRdb stores in-frame clones only, minus some. Of almost 25,000 clones listed, 80% to 90% were seen once; the top ten hold 2.3%. The material was unsorted PBMCs, obtained 3 years after starting antiretroviral therapy. These receptors were taken from a man aged 45-60 years with HIV.

This clone was seen a few times. This chain joins TRBV7-2 and TRBJ2-7, with D perhaps TRBD1 (6 bases). Looked up from germline, CDR1 is SGHTA and CDR2 is FQGNSA. The CDR3 totals 14 residues. The V and J ends lost 1 base and 1 base respectively, with 8 bases between them. CDR3 loop: CASSLGQASYEQYF. Here the CDR3 DNA reads TGTGCCAGCAGCTTAGGACAGGCTTCCTACGAGCAGTACTTC.

This clone came up a few times. The chain's CDR3 is CAIKDSENSPLHF. DNA of the CDR3: TGTGCCATCAAGGACAGCGAAAATTCACCCCTCCACTTT. The chain has TRBV10-3 and TRBJ1-6; D is perhaps TRBD1 (6 bases). V lost 7 bases and J lost 7, with 11 bases in between. The CDR3 loop spans 13 amino acids. Germline V gene sequence: CDR1 ENHRY, CDR2 SYGVKD.

The chain employs TRBV10-3 and TRBJ2-1; D possibly corresponds to TRBD1 (5 bases). The CDR3 is made up of 14 amino acids. CDR1 and CDR2 from the germline V gene are ENHRY and SYGVKD. Trimming left V 3 bases short and J 10 bases short, with 16 bases between. CDR3 DNA sequence: TGTGCCATCAGTGAACCTAATAGGGGTAACGAGCAGTTCTTC. It translates to CAISEPNRGNEQFF.

The V call is TRBV4-1, the J call TRBJ1-2; no reliable D call. V was trimmed by 0 bases and J by 5 bases, leaving 7 bases between them. Germline CDR1 reads MGHRA; CDR2 reads YSYEKL. The CDR3 runs to 13 residues. For the CDR3, the DNA is TGCGCCAGCAGCCAAGATAGGGCATATGGCTACACCTTC. Protein: CASSQDRAYGYTF.